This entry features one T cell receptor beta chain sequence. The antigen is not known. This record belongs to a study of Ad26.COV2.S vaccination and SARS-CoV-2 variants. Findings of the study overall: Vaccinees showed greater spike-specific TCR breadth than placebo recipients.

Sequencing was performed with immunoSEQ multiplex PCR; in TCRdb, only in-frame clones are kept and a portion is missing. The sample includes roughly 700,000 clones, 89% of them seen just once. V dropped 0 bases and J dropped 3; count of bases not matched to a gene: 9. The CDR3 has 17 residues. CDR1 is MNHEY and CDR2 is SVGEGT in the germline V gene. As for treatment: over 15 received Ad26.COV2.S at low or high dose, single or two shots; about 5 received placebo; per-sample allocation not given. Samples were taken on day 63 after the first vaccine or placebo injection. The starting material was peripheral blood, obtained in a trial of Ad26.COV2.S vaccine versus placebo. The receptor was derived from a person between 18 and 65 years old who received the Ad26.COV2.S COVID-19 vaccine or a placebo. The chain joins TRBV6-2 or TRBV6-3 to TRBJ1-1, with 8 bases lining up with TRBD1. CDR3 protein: CASSYSIAGGAYTEAFF. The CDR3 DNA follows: TGTGCCAGCAGTTACTCGATTGCAGGGGGCGCTTACACTGAAGCTTTCTTT.